This T cell receptor beta chain was recovered during a study of monozygotic twins with inflammatory bowel disease. Blood was collected, around 2.7 ml per donor. Germline CDR1 reads LNHDA; CDR2 reads SQIVND (reference sequence). This CDR3 is built from 14 residues. TCRdb reprocessed the 5' RACE reads and reports one entry per CDR3 protein, with no DNA. The sample totals 330,000 or so distinct CDR3 sequences. This chain uses TRBV19 with TRBJ1-5. The source material was blood. This clonotype was sampled from a human donor with ulcerative colitis or Crohn's disease, or a healthy co-twin of an affected twin (not recorded which). CDR3 sequence: CASSIVNGNQPQHF. The full variable domain, with the rest looked up from reference TRBV19 and TRBJ1-5, is DGGITQSPKYLFRKEGQNVTLSCEQNLNHDAMYWYRQDPGQGLRLIYYSQIVNDFQKGDIAEGYSVSREKKESFPLTVTSAQKNPTAFYLCASSIVNGNQPQHFGDGTRLSIL.